Sequencing of this T cell receptor beta chain was carried out in a study of shared clonotypes between healthy human individuals. About the research overall: A couple of female and a few male donors aged 18 to 49 were enrolled. General study findings and limits: Investigators expected sequencing depth to affect clonotype sharing among donors.

Naive CD8 cells comprised CD45RO-negative, CCR7-positively selected cells, excluding terminally differentiated effector memory CD45RA+ cells. The assay was immunoSEQ multiplex PCR, and TCRdb's table has in-frame clones only and misses some. The sample consists of hundreds of thousands of clones, about 92% of them appearing once. As concerns this clone: Its antigen is currently unknown.

The V gene end was trimmed by 6 bases and the J gene end by 8 bases; junction bases not matched to a gene: 22. CDR3 length equals 19 residues. From germline, CDR1 is MDHEN and CDR2 SYDVKM. Material: naive CD8+ T cells sorted from blood. The TCR was taken from a man aged 30-40 years in good health. The rearrangement joins TRBV28 to TRBJ2-1, with 10 bases identical to TRBD2. The chain's CDR3 is CASSPPDEREGGWGDEQFF. CDR3 DNA: TGTGCCAGCAGCCCCCCCGATGAGCGGGAGGGAGGATGGGGCGATGAGCAGTTCTTC.